A single sample is the source of the 16 T cell receptor beta chains below, sequenced in a study of blood T cell repertoires in COVID-19 (dated by TCRdb to 2018 to 2021). The library came from the immunoSEQ multiplex PCR assay. This immuneACCESS table, as held by TCRdb, lists in-frame sequences with V and J called but not all clones. Of the missing ones, under half trace to an unresolved V gene in checked studies; the others have no known cause. The sample data list fewer than 200,000 clones, and about 85% of these were observed just once. The ten largest clonotypes hold around 23% of the sample. The sample taken for sequencing was PBMCs or T cells enriched from blood (not recorded which). The receptor source for this set is a woman aged 40 to 50 in a cohort exposed to, infected with or recovered from COVID-19 (not recorded which).

V is TRBV19 and J is TRBJ2-1; a weak D match, TRBD2 (6 bases). Germline V lookup: CDR1 LNHDA, CDR2 SQIVND (reference sequence). This CDR3 has 11 amino acids. Trimming left V 3 bases short and J 9 bases short, with 6 bases between. CDR3 DNA: TGTGCCAGTAGTATGGGGGGTGAGCAGTTCTTC. It specifies CASSMGGEQFF. The whole variable domain, filled in from reference TRBV19 and TRBJ2-1, reads DGGITQSPKYLFRKEGQNVTLSCEQNLNHDAMYWYRQDPGQGLRLIYYSQIVNDFQKGDIAEGYSVSREKKESFPLTVTSAQKNPTAFYLCASSMGGEQFFGPGTRLTVL.

This clone was observed a single time. The rearrangement links TRBV7-9 to TRBJ2-7, with a tentative D call TRBD1 (6 bases). The V gene lost 0 bases and the J gene lost 3 bases, with 9 bases spanning the gap. The CDR3 has 14 residues. CDR1 and CDR2 from the germline V gene are SEHNR and FQNEAQ (reference sequence). CDR3 sequence reads: CASSLALQGYEQYF. The CDR3 bases are TGTGCCAGCAGCTTAGCGCTACAGGGCTACGAGCAGTACTTC.

The table lists this clone with many counts. The chain recombines TRBV18 with TRBJ1-2; D gene uncertain. The germline V gene has CDR1 KGHSH and CDR2 LQKENI. The CDR3 extends over 14 amino acids. Trimming left V 6 bases short and J 6 bases short, with 17 bases between. The CDR3 loop is CASSTVGSEDGYTF. CDR3 bases: TGTGCCAGCTCGACGGTCGGGTCAGAGGATGGCTACACCTTC.

The chain combines TRBV6-4 with TRBJ1-5, with 7 bases identical to TRBD1. Germline trimming cut 9 bases from V and 0 bases from J; bases unmatched to any gene: 11. CDR1 is MRHNA and CDR2 is SNTAGT in the germline V gene. The CDR3 contains 16 residues. CDR3: CARLSEQGNSNQPQHF. In nucleotides, the CDR3 is TGTGCCAGACTATCTGAACAGGGGAATAGCAATCAGCCCCAGCATTTT.

The J gene is TRBJ1-2, the V gene TRBV15, with 8 bases aligning to TRBD1. The J segment lost 4 bases and the V segment lost 7 bases, leaving 8 bases of the junction unmatched. CDR3 size: 14 residues. Germline V gives CDR1 LNHNV, CDR2 YYDKDF (reference sequence). The CDR3 loop is CATTLAGQAYGYTF. DNA of the CDR3: TGTGCCACCACCCTCGCGGGACAGGCCTATGGCTACACCTTC. Full variable domain (outside the CDR3, taken from reference TRBV15 and TRBJ1-2): DAMVIQNPRYQVTQFGKPVTLSCSQTLNHNVMYWYQQKSSQAPKLLFHYYDKDFNNEADTPDNFQSRRPNTSFCFLDIRSPGLGDTAMYLCATTLAGQAYGYTFGSGTRLTVV.

J is TRBJ2-5 and V is TRBV24-1; 8 positions agree with TRBD1. The germline V gene has CDR1 KGHDR and CDR2 SFDVKD. The CDR3 covers 14 residues. The V segment lost 0 bases and the J segment 7 bases; nucleotides outside the gene matches: 3. This CDR3 is CATSDLNRGVTQYF. The CDR3, as DNA: TGTGCCACCAGTGATTTGAACAGGGGGGTGACCCAGTACTTC.

CDR3 protein: CASSLEHPGVVTDTQYF. The CDR3 coding sequence is TGCGCCAGCAGCTTGGAACACCCGGGGGTAGTGACAGATACGCAGTATTTT. This rearrangement joins TRBV5-1 to TRBJ2-3, with a weak D call TRBD2 (6 bases). Germline V gene lookup returns CDR1 SGHRS and CDR2 YFSETQ. Trimming cost V 0 bases and J 3 bases, with 17 bases left between them. The CDR3 is made up of 17 amino acids.

The rearrangement links TRBV10-2 to TRBJ1-2; TRBD1 aligns across 10 bases. Germline trimming cut 5 bases from V and 4 bases from J; bases unmatched to any gene: 7. In germline, CDR1 is WSHSY, CDR2 SAAADI. The CDR3 is made up of 15 amino acids. CDR3 bases: TGCGCCAGCAGTCTAGACAGGGGGCGAAGCTATGGCTACACCTTC. It translates to CASSLDRGRSYGYTF.

The genes are TRBV29-1 and TRBJ1-1; 10 bases align to TRBD1. The CDR3 covers 11 residues. V dropped 7 bases and J dropped 8; count of bases not matched to a gene: 4. The germline V gene encodes CDR1 SQVTM and CDR2 ANQGSEA. The CDR3, as DNA: TGCAGCGGTGACAGGGGGCGGGAAGCTTTCTTT. It specifies CSGDRGREAFF.

Only one count was recorded for this clone. This sequence joins TRBV2 and TRBJ1-2; 7 bases align to TRBD1. The CDR3 runs 13 residues. The germline CDR1 and CDR2 sequences are SNHLY and FYNNEI. V dropped 4 bases and J dropped 4; count of bases not matched to a gene: 3. CDR3 nucleotide sequence: TGTGCCAGCAGTGGGGACAGTTTCTATGGCTACACCTTC. Its protein is CASSGDSFYGYTF.

The gene calls are TRBV13 and TRBJ1-2, with TRBD1 matching 7 bases. V dropped 5 bases and J dropped 2; count of bases not matched to a gene: 2. The CDR3 covers 13 residues. Germline V lookup: CDR1 PRHDT, CDR2 FYEKMQ (reference sequence). CDR3 sequence: CASSAGQNYGYTF. As DNA, the CDR3 is TGTGCCAGCAGCGCGGGACAGAACTATGGCTACACCTTC.

This clone appeared once. The chain links TRBV27 to TRBJ2-7; possible D gene TRBD2, 7 bases. V lost 6 bases and J lost 3, with 12 bases in between. Germline loops: CDR1 MNHEY, CDR2 SMNVEV (reference sequence). The CDR3 is 13 residues long. In DNA, the CDR3 is TGTGCCAGCAGCCTAGGGGGGGGCTACGAGCAGTACTTC. It is translated as CASSLGGGYEQYF.

This chain uses TRBV18 with TRBJ1-1; D is uncertain. The CDR3 contains 12 residues. Trimming left V 3 bases short and J 8 bases short, with 10 bases between. From germline, CDR1 is KGHSH and CDR2 LQKENI. CDR3 amino acids: CASSPPGSEAFF. The CDR3 nucleotides are TGTGCCAGCTCACCCCCGGGGTCCGAAGCTTTCTTT.

This clone was seen a few times. This chain connects TRBV6-5 to TRBJ1-1; D gene unclear. The CDR3 has 15 amino acids. Between the trimmed V and J ends, which lost 0 bases and 1 base, there was a span of 9 bases. Germline V gives CDR1 MNHEY, CDR2 SVGAGI. The CDR3 loop reads CASSYSWSGNTEAFF. CDR3 bases: TGTGCCAGCAGTTACTCGTGGTCCGGGAACACTGAAGCTTTCTTT.

V gene TRBV7-9 combines with J gene TRBJ2-3, with D possibly being TRBD2 (5 bases). Per the germline V gene, CDR1 is SEHNR and CDR2 is FQNEAQ (reference sequence). The V end was cut by 1 base, the J end by 2 bases, with 10 bases between. CDR3 length: 15 amino acids. The CDR3 loop reads CASSLVSLVTDTQYF. The CDR3 bases are TGTGCCAGCAGCTTAGTTTCACTAGTCACAGATACGCAGTATTTT.

Only a few counts were recorded for this clone. The rearrangement uses TRBV6-5 and TRBJ2-7; 9 positions agree with TRBD2. V was pared by 4 bases and J by 2 bases, with 6 bases of the junction left unmatched. Germline V CDR1 and CDR2: MNHEY, SVGAGI. The CDR3 loop spans 15 amino acids. CDR3 in amino acids: CASSSVTSGAYEQYF. The CDR3 DNA is TGTGCCAGCAGTTCAGTGACTAGCGGTGCCTACGAGCAGTACTTC.